Presented here are 31 T cell receptor beta chains from one specimen sequenced in a study of patients and donors after allogeneic stem cell transplantation. MiXCR was run by TCRdb on the RT-PCR reads, yielding one entry per CDR3 protein. The sample yields 95,000 to 120,000 distinct CDR3 sequences, approximately 40% seen once. Material for sequencing was blood, either unsorted or a sorted T cell fraction (not recorded which). The source is a human donor who was either an allogeneic HSCT recipient or a stem cell or donor lymphocyte infusion donor (not recorded which). It is not recorded whose cells these are; they may come from a transplant donor.

This clonotype was detected a few times. CDR3 in amino acids: CAISESLVTDTQYF. DNA of the CDR3: TGTGCCATCAGTGAGTCCCTAGTAACAGATACGCAGTATTTT. V gene TRBV10-3 combines with J gene TRBJ2-3; D is ambiguous. CDR3 size: 14 residues. The germline V gene encodes CDR1 ENHRY and CDR2 SYGVKD. Trimming stripped 0 bases from V and 3 bases from J, with 7 bases between.

This chain connects TRBV14 to TRBJ2-7; TRBD1 matches 8 bases. From germline, CDR1 is SGHDN and CDR2 FVKESK. The trim removed 3 bases at V and 8 bases at J, leaving 6 bases unmatched. This CDR3 contains 13 residues. CDR3: CASSQPLRGQQYF. The CDR3 DNA sequence: TGTGCCAGCAGCCAGCCCCTCAGGGGGCAGCAGTACTTC.

In DNA form, the CDR3 reads TGCAGCGTTAAATCCCGCTCTCTAGAGACCCAGTACTTC. It translates to CSVKSRSLETQYF. The chain employs TRBV29-1 and TRBJ2-5; D is uncertain. The CDR3 sequence is 13 residues long. Germline loops: CDR1 SQVTM, CDR2 ANQGSEA. V was shortened by 5 bases and J by 4 bases, with 14 bases between the two germline ends.

The chain carries TRBV6-5 and TRBJ2-1; 7 bases are a match to TRBD1. V shed 6 bases and J 5 bases; nucleotides not matched to a gene: 10. CDR1 is MNHEY and CDR2 is SVGAGI in the germline V gene. CDR3 size: 15 residues. DNA for the CDR3: TGTGCCAGCAGCCCAGACAGGGTTGGAGACAATGAGCAGTTCTTC. This gives the protein CASSPDRVGDNEQFF.

V gene TRBV28 combines with J gene TRBJ2-5; D is perhaps TRBD2 (7 bases). Germline-derived CDR1 and CDR2 are MDHEN and SYDVKM. V lost 5 bases, J lost 5 bases, and 21 bases lay in between. This CDR3 is 16 amino acids long. The CDR3 loop is CASSPPGGSKRETQYF. In DNA form, the CDR3 reads TGTGCCAGCAGTCCACCGGGGGGCTCCAAAAGGGAGACCCAGTACTTC.

This chain links TRBV20-1 with TRBJ1-4; D possibly corresponds to TRBD1 (5 bases). This CDR3 spans 14 amino acids. V lost 5 bases to trimming and J lost 0 bases, with 10 bases between them. Per the germline V gene, CDR1 is DFQATT and CDR2 is SNEGSKA (reference sequence). CDR3: CSAGQTATNEKLFF. The CDR3 nucleotides are TGCAGTGCTGGCCAGACAGCAACTAATGAAAAACTGTTTTTT.

The CDR3 sequence: CASSSPGSYNEQFF. CDR3 DNA sequence: TGTGCCAGCAGCTCCCCCGGATCCTACAATGAGCAGTTCTTC. V and J are TRBV5-5 and TRBJ2-1, with D unresolved. There are 14 residues in the CDR3. CDR1 is SGHKS, CDR2 YYEKEE, per germline (reference sequence). With 3 bases removed from V and 1 base from J, the gap between germline ends came to 8 bases.

This clonotype has a handful of counts. This chain's CDR3 is CASSLSGYRGSNQPQHF. CDR3 DNA sequence: TGTGCCAGCAGTTTGAGTGGGTACCGGGGTAGCAATCAGCCCCAGCATTTT. The gene calls are TRBV28 and TRBJ1-5; D is uncertain. The CDR3 has 17 amino acids. Deletions cut 3 bases from V and 0 bases from J, with 15 bases between. Germline CDR1 MDHEN, CDR2 SYDVKM.

This sequence joins TRBV29-1 and TRBJ2-5, with TRBD2 matching 14 bases. This CDR3 has 17 amino acids. Germline CDR1 and CDR2: SQVTM and ANQGSEA. V lost 5 bases, J lost 4 bases, and 12 bases stayed unmatched. The CDR3 is CSVWVLTSGRVRETQYF. CDR3 in DNA: TGCAGCGTTTGGGTCCTGACTAGCGGGAGGGTTAGAGAGACCCAGTACTTC.

Note on this clonotype: A much larger clone is a single base away; this may be a read error. The chain uses TRBV6-5 and TRBJ1-6; D unclear. There are 15 residues in the CDR3. Per the germline V gene, CDR1 is MNHEY and CDR2 is SVGAGI. The CDR3 region has the DNA TGTGCCACACGGACGACGACACGGAGAAATTCACCCATCCACTTT. The encoded protein is CATRTTTRRNSPIHF.

The genes are TRBV19 and TRBJ2-7; TRBD1 matches 8 bases. V was pared by 2 bases and J by 0 bases, with 3 bases of the junction left unmatched. Germline values: CDR1 LNHDA, CDR2 SQIVND (reference sequence). This CDR3 is built from 15 residues. In DNA form, the CDR3 reads TGTGCCAGTAGTATACAAGGGACAGGCTCCTACGAGCAGTACTTC. Its translation: CASSIQGTGSYEQYF.

The gene calls are TRBV20-1 and TRBJ2-3; 8 nucleotides agree with TRBD2. In germline, CDR1 is DFQATT, CDR2 SNEGSKA (reference sequence). There are 13 residues in the CDR3. V was pared by 4 bases and J by 2 bases, with 2 bases of the junction left unmatched. CDR3 region: CSAILADTDTQYF. CDR3 nucleotide sequence: TGCAGTGCTATACTAGCGGACACAGATACGCAGTATTTT.

The CDR3 nucleotides are TGCGCCAGCAGCTCGCCGTGGCACAGCGGAGCCCAAGAGACCCAGTACTTC. Protein product: CASSSPWHSGAQETQYF. This chain links TRBV5-1 with TRBJ2-5; the D gene is possibly TRBD2 (5 bases). Germline CDR1 reads SGHRS; CDR2 reads YFSETQ. Trimming took off 3 bases at V and 1 base at J, with 19 bases between the two ends. The CDR3 totals 17 residues.

This clonotype was seen a few times. The J gene is TRBJ2-7, the V gene TRBV10-3, with 7 bases identical to TRBD1. The J segment lost 1 base and the V segment lost 9 bases, leaving 9 bases of the junction unmatched. This CDR3 has 14 amino acids. Germline V gene data show CDR1 as ENHRY and CDR2 as SYGVKD. This CDR3 reads CAINDRDRSYEQYF. The CDR3 DNA sequence: TGTGCCATAAACGACCGGGACAGATCCTACGAGCAGTACTTC.

The chain uses TRBV7-8 and TRBJ1-1; D unclear. With 5 bases removed from V and 5 bases from J, the gap between germline ends came to 15 bases. CDR3 length: 14 amino acids. Germline CDR1 is SGHVS and CDR2 is FQNEAQ. The chain's CDR3 is CASSPGSAVTEAFF. The CDR3 bases are TGTGCCAGCAGCCCTGGGTCGGCAGTAACTGAAGCTTTCTTT.

This clonotype was counted a few times. The chain carries TRBV7-9 and TRBJ1-4; D may be TRBD1 (5 bases). Trimming cost V 1 base and J 6 bases, with 15 bases left between them. The CDR3 is 16 residues long. Germline V gene lookup returns CDR1 SEHNR and CDR2 FQNEAQ (reference sequence). CDR3 sequence (DNA): TGTGCCAGCAGCTTAGGGGGGTCGGCACGGGATGAAAAACTGTTTTTT. Its protein product is CASSLGGSARDEKLFF.

The rearrangement uses TRBV20-1 and TRBJ2-1; TRBD2 matches at 10 bases. Germline values: CDR1 DFQATT, CDR2 SNEGSKA (reference sequence). This CDR3 is 14 amino acids long. J gave up 7 bases and V 5 bases, and 8 bases lay outside the gene matches. The CDR3 spells CSACSAGGVNEQFF. The CDR3 region has the DNA TGCAGTGCTTGCTCAGCGGGAGGGGTAAATGAGCAGTTCTTC.

This clonotype showed up just a few times. This chain links TRBV20-1 with TRBJ1-1, with D maybe TRBD1 (6 bases). Per germline, CDR1 DFQATT and CDR2 SNEGSKA (reference sequence). Trimming took off 1 base at V and 5 bases at J, with 14 bases between the two ends. The CDR3 consists of 14 residues. The chain's CDR3 is CSARALRGATEAFF. DNA for the CDR3: TGCAGTGCTAGAGCCCTCAGGGGAGCAACTGAAGCTTTCTTT.

The rearrangement uses TRBV5-6 and TRBJ1-4; D gene ambiguous. With 2 bases removed from V and 8 bases from J, the gap between germline ends came to 10 bases. CDR1 and CDR2 (germline): SGHDT, YYEEEE. The CDR3 length is 13 residues. CDR3 in DNA: TGTGCCAGCAGCTTCCCCCCGGGGGAAAAACTGTTTTTT. It encodes CASSFPPGEKLFF. The full variable domain, its missing parts supplied by reference TRBV5-6 and TRBJ1-4, is DAGVTQSPTHLIKTRGQQVTLRCSPKSGHDTVSWYQQALGQGPQFIFQYYEEEERQRGNFPDRFSGHQFPNYSSELNVNALLLGDSALYLCASSFPPGEKLFFGSGTQLSVL.

CDR3 nucleotide sequence: TGTGCCACCAGTGATACGGGACGACCGGTCAATGAGCAGTTCTTC. It translates to CATSDTGRPVNEQFF. The J gene is TRBJ2-1, the V gene TRBV24-1; D tentatively fits TRBD1 or TRBD2 (5 bases each). Germline V gene lookup returns CDR1 KGHDR and CDR2 SFDVKD. The germline V and J ends were trimmed by 3 bases and 6 bases, with 14 bases remaining between them. This CDR3 region has 15 residues.

J is TRBJ2-3 and V is TRBV20-1; D uncertain. Germline V gene sequence: CDR1 DFQATT, CDR2 SNEGSKA (reference sequence). The V end lost 1 base, the J end lost 3 bases, and 8 bases lay between the germline ends. CDR3 length: 13 amino acids. This chain's CDR3 is CSARGPATDTQYF. For the CDR3, the DNA is TGCAGTGCTAGAGGGCCAGCTACAGATACGCAGTATTTT.

The genes are TRBV20-1 and TRBJ2-1, with D perhaps TRBD1 or TRBD2 (5 bases each). Trimming pared 6 bases from V and 7 bases from J, leaving 13 bases between. Per germline, CDR1 DFQATT and CDR2 SNEGSKA (reference sequence). This CDR3 has 12 amino acids. In DNA form, the CDR3 reads TGCAGTGCCGCTTGGGGCGGGAATGAGCAGTTCTTC. This encodes CSAAWGGNEQFF.

This clonotype was detected a few times. The chain is built from TRBV20-1 and TRBJ1-6; maybe TRBD1 (6 bases). The ends were cut back, 6 bases at V and 4 bases at J, with 19 bases in the middle. Germline assignment: CDR1 DFQATT and CDR2 SNEGSKA (reference sequence). This CDR3 contains 16 residues. The CDR3 region is CSATDLRGRYNSPLHF. The CDR3 coding sequence is TGCAGTGCAACAGACCTCAGGGGCCGTTATAATTCACCCCTCCACTTT.

The genes are TRBV6-5 and TRBJ2-7; 7 bases agree with TRBD1. V dropped 4 bases and J dropped 2; count of bases not matched to a gene: 5. Germline V gene sequence: CDR1 MNHEY, CDR2 SVGAGI. This CDR3 is built from 14 residues. The CDR3 region has the DNA TGTGCCAGCAGTTTTCGGGACAGAACCTACGAGCAGTACTTC. Residues: CASSFRDRTYEQYF.

This clonotype was observed a few times. The chain has TRBV6-6 and TRBJ2-5, with TRBD1 identical over 7 bases. This CDR3 region has 16 residues. In germline, CDR1 is MNHNY, CDR2 SVGAGI (reference sequence). Trimming cost V 7 bases and J 5 bases; bases outside gene matches: 16. The CDR3 is CASTNGAQGRGETQYF. Written as DNA, the CDR3 is TGTGCCAGCACCAACGGGGCACAGGGGCGCGGGGAGACCCAGTACTTC.

V gene TRBV28 combines with J gene TRBJ2-1, with D possibly matching TRBD2 (5 bases). The CDR3 has 14 amino acids. CDR1 MDHEN and CDR2 SYDVKM come from the germline V gene. V was clipped by 7 bases and J by 2 bases, with 12 bases between them. This CDR3 is CASTGSATYNEQFF. CDR3 coding DNA: TGTGCCAGCACTGGTAGCGCGACCTACAATGAGCAGTTCTTC. The variable domain in full, with the rest retrieved from reference TRBV28 and TRBJ2-1, is DVKVTQSSRYLVKRTGEKVFLECVQDMDHENMFWYRQDPGLGLRLIYFSYDVKMKEKGDIPEGYSVSREKKERFSLILESASTNQTSMYLCASTGSATYNEQFFGPGTRLTVL.

This clonotype was counted at least ten times. V and J are TRBV12-3 or TRBV12-4 and TRBJ1-2; TRBD1 aligns across 8 bases. V was clipped by 4 bases and J by 2 bases; unmatched bases: 0. The CDR3 has 13 amino acids. The CDR3 DNA sequence: TGTGCCAGCAGTTGGACAGGGAACTATGGCTACACCTTC. It yields the protein CASSWTGNYGYTF.

The rearrangement uses TRBV4-1 and TRBJ2-7; D might be TRBD1 (5 bases). V lost 0 bases and J 0 bases, leaving 12 bases between the germline ends. The germline gives CDR1 MGHRA, CDR2 YSYEKL. This CDR3 is 16 amino acids long. The CDR3, as DNA: TGCGCCAGCAGCCAAGATCCGACAGCTAGCTCCTACGAGCAGTACTTC. It translates to CASSQDPTASSYEQYF.

This clonotype was recorded once. The chain is built from TRBV7-9 and TRBJ1-3, with no clear D. The CDR3 sequence is 13 residues long. V was clipped by 8 bases and J by 0 bases, with 8 bases between them. CDR1 is SEHNR and CDR2 is FQNEAQ in the germline V gene (reference sequence). The CDR3 DNA sequence: TGTGCCAGCCGTACAGTCTCTGGAAACACCATATATTTT. It encodes CASRTVSGNTIYF.

The chain is built from TRBV7-2 and TRBJ1-2; weak D call: TRBD1 (6 bases). V lost 3 bases, J lost 4 bases, and 24 bases lay in between. The CDR3 contains 18 residues. CDR1 and CDR2 (germline): SGHTA, FQGNSA. CDR3 coding DNA: TGTGCCAGCAGCTTTCGGCCTAGGACAGTCCCTGCCCCCTATGGCTACACCTTC. Protein: CASSFRPRTVPAPYGYTF.

V is TRBV29-1 and J is TRBJ1-2, with 7 positions matching TRBD1. Trimming took 7 bases from V and 2 from J; bases not matched to a gene: 7. This CDR3 has 13 residues. Germline assignment: CDR1 SQVTM and CDR2 ANQGSEA. CDR3 coding DNA: TGCAGCGCTGGACAGGAAAGGAACTATGGCTACACCTTC. Translating it yields CSAGQERNYGYTF.